A selection of T cell receptor beta chains follows, all from one sample in a study of shared clonotypes between healthy human individuals. Here immunoSEQ multiplex PCR was the method, and the copy in TCRdb shows in-frame clones only, minus some. Among millions of clones listed, 85% to 95% were seen once. The sequenced material came from naive CD8+ T cells sorted from blood. The receptors originated from a man aged 18 to 35 in good health. Both conserved end residues are part of each CDR3. The D gene is left open where the match is weak. Where a row states a size, it is once, few, many or the class of an expanded clone; other rows omit it.

size: -; V: TRBV27; D: -; length: 17; J: TRBJ1-3; CDR3: CASSLGTLTFSGNTIYF; DNA: TGTGCCAGCAGTTTAGGGACATTGACCTTCTCTGGAAACACCATATATTTT
size: once; V: TRBV29-1; D: TRBD1; length: 15; J: TRBJ2-7; CDR3: CSVLGTESYSYEQYF; DNA: TGCAGCGTTCTCGGGACAGAATCATACTCCTACGAGCAGTACTTC
size: -; V: TRBV6-6; D: -; length: 14; J: TRBJ2-7; CDR3: CASREVSLGYEQYF; DNA: TGTGCCAGCAGAGAAGTAAGCCTAGGGTACGAGCAGTACTTC
size: -; V: TRBV11-1; D: -; length: 13; J: TRBJ2-7; CDR3: CASSLVGLDRTLF; DNA: TGTGCCAGCAGCTTAGTCGGGTTGGACAGAACCCTATTC
size: -; V: TRBV6-6; D: TRBD1; length: 16; J: TRBJ2-2; CDR3: CASRIGTGRNTGELFF; DNA: TGTGCCAGCAGAATCGGGACAGGGAGGAACACCGGGGAGCTGTTTTTT
size: -; V: TRBV4-1; D: -; length: 15; J: TRBJ2-3; CDR3: CASSQETGSTDTQYF; DNA: TGCGCCAGCAGCCAAGAGACGGGGAGCACAGATACGCAGTATTTT
size: once; V: TRBV27; D: -; length: 14; J: TRBJ1-5; CDR3: CASSSQVPGQPQHF; DNA: TGTGCCAGCAGTTCCCAGGTGCCCGGGCAGCCCCAGCATTTT
size: once; V: TRBV27; D: TRBD1; length: 11; J: TRBJ1-1; CDR3: CASRTGTEAFF; DNA: TGTGCCAGCAGGACAGGGACTGAAGCTTTCTTT
size: -; V: TRBV2; D: -; length: 12; J: TRBJ2-7; CDR3: CASSGGGGEQYF; DNA: TGTGCCAGCAGTGGGGGAGGGGGCGAGCAGTACTTC
size: -; V: TRBV25-1; D: -; length: 17; J: TRBJ1-2; CDR3: CASSGNREPPSNYGYTF; DNA: TGTGCCAGCAGTGGCAACAGGGAACCGCCTTCTAACTATGGCTACACCTTC
size: -; V: TRBV19; D: -; length: 11; J: TRBJ1-2; CDR3: CASSIGYGYTF; DNA: TGTGCCAGTAGTATAGGTTATGGCTACACCTTC
size: -; V: TRBV7-6; D: TRBD2; length: 15; J: TRBJ2-1; CDR3: CASSLRASGYNEQFF; DNA: TGTGCCAGCAGCTTAAGGGCTAGCGGGTACAATGAGCAGTTCTTC
size: -; V: TRBV7-9; D: -; length: 12; J: TRBJ2-7; CDR3: CASSWESYEQYF; DNA: TGTGCCAGCAGCTGGGAAAGCTACGAGCAGTACTTC